The 29 T cell receptor beta chains given below trace back to one sample, sequenced in a study of CD8+ T cells in alopecia areata. Isolated RNA was reverse transcribed into cDNA used as the sequencing template. Profiling relied on immunoSEQ multiplex PCR, and the TCRdb table lists in-frame clones only, not all of them. The sample has hundreds of thousands of clones; roughly two thirds are singletons. The source was CD4+ T cells sorted from blood, collected at week 0. The receptors originated from a human donor with alopecia areata.

This sequence joins TRBV7-2 and TRBJ1-5; D gene uncertain. With 1 base removed from V and 6 bases from J, the gap between germline ends came to 10 bases. There are 14 residues in the CDR3. CDR1 SGHTA and CDR2 FQGNSA come from the germline V gene. CDR3: CASSLGELGQPQHF. The CDR3 nucleotides read TGTGCCAGCAGCTTAGGAGAGTTAGGTCAGCCCCAGCATTTT.

V usage is TRBV11-2 and J usage is TRBJ2-5; D gene ambiguous. Germline CDR1 is SGHAT and CDR2 is FQNNGV. V was clipped by 0 bases and J by 3 bases, with 5 bases between them. The CDR3 contains 13 residues. The CDR3 coding sequence is TGTGCCAGCAGCTTAGATCGGGAAGAGACCCAGTACTTC. Translated: CASSLDREETQYF.

This rearrangement joins TRBV5-1 to TRBJ2-5; 8 bases agree with TRBD1. This CDR3 contains 15 residues. J gave up 2 bases and V 4 bases, and 7 bases lay outside the gene matches. Germline V CDR1 and CDR2: SGHRS, YFSETQ. CDR3 amino acids: CASSRTGMQQETQYF. The DNA of the CDR3 is TGCGCCAGCAGCCGGACAGGGATGCAACAAGAGACCCAGTACTTC. Supplemented by reference TRBV5-1 and TRBJ2-5, the full variable domain reads KAGVTQTPRYLIKTRGQQVTLSCSPISGHRSVSWYQQTPGQGLQFLFEYFSETQRNKGNFPGRFSGRQFSNSRSEMNVSTLELGDSALYLCASSRTGMQQETQYFGPGTRLLVL.

The chain carries TRBV30 and TRBJ1-2, with a tentative D call TRBD1 (6 bases). Germline values: CDR1 GTSNPN, CDR2 SVGIG (reference sequence). CDR3 length: 13 residues. In DNA form, the CDR3 reads TGTGCTCGGAACGAGGGGGTCTGGGATGGCTACACCTTC. It yields the protein CARNEGVWDGYTF.

The rearrangement uses TRBV4-1 and TRBJ1-4; D is undetermined. Germline CDR1 MGHRA, CDR2 YSYEKL. Trimming took 7 bases from V and 10 from J, leaving 16 bases between them. The CDR3 loop spans 13 amino acids. In DNA, the CDR3 is TGCGCCAGCACCGGAGGGAACGCAGGAAAACTGTTTTTT. Translated: CASTGGNAGKLFF.

The V and J genes are TRBV9 and TRBJ2-6; D assignment may be TRBD1 or TRBD2 (6 bases each). This CDR3 comprises 16 residues. V lost 4 bases, J lost 3 bases, and 14 bases lay in between. Looked up from germline, CDR1 is SGDLS and CDR2 is YYNGEE. As DNA, the CDR3 is TGTGCCAGCAGCCCGACGGGGGCGCGTGGGGCCAACGTCCTGACTTTC. Protein sequence: CASSPTGARGANVLTF.

The J gene is TRBJ2-7, the V gene TRBV13; D is ambiguous. The V gene lost 1 base and the J gene lost 1 base, with 5 bases spanning the gap. This CDR3 region has 13 residues. CDR1 and CDR2 (germline): PRHDT, FYEKMQ (reference sequence). The CDR3 here is CASSLVASYEQYF. Here the CDR3 DNA reads TGTGCCAGCAGCTTAGTGGCTTCCTACGAGCAGTACTTC.

This chain uses TRBV4-1 with TRBJ2-5; D gene uncertain. Germline V CDR1 and CDR2: MGHRA, YSYEKL. This CDR3 contains 14 residues. V lost 1 base, J lost 5 bases, and 11 bases lay in between. The CDR3 sequence: CASSQAQTRETQYF. As DNA, the CDR3 is TGCGCCAGCAGCCAAGCCCAAACTCGGGAGACCCAGTACTTC.

The V call is TRBV20-1, the J call TRBJ2-7; no reliable D call. V gave up 6 bases and J gave up 0 bases, with 6 bases separating them. This CDR3 has 11 residues. Germline CDR1 reads DFQATT; CDR2 reads SNEGSKA (reference sequence). CDR3 amino acids: CSASLSYEQYF. The CDR3 bases are TGCAGTGCCAGCCTCTCCTACGAGCAGTACTTC.

This chain uses TRBV2 with TRBJ2-1; D is perhaps TRBD1 (6 bases). Trimming shortened V by 5 bases and J by 6 bases, and 14 bases separated the two germline ends. The CDR3 is 14 residues long. The V gene's germline CDR1 is SNHLY and CDR2 FYNNEI. CDR3 residues: CASSPRTAINEQFF. In DNA, the CDR3 is TGTGCCAGCAGTCCCCGGACAGCTATCAATGAGCAGTTCTTC.

The V and J genes are TRBV18 and TRBJ1-6; 11 bases are a match to TRBD1. From germline, CDR1 is KGHSH and CDR2 LQKENI. This CDR3 is 18 amino acids long. V shed 3 bases and J 6 bases; nucleotides not matched to a gene: 10. The CDR3 region has the DNA TGTGCCAGCTCACCCGGAATAACCGGGACAGGGGGTAATTCACCCCTCCACTTT. It codes for CASSPGITGTGGNSPLHF.

The genes are TRBV14 and TRBJ2-1; D not resolved. Trimming shortened V by 2 bases and J by 4 bases, and 9 bases separated the two germline ends. The germline CDR1 and CDR2 sequences are SGHDN and FVKESK. The CDR3 covers 14 residues. The CDR3 is CASSQLTSYNEQFF. CDR3 sequence (DNA): TGTGCCAGCAGCCAACTGACATCTTACAATGAGCAGTTCTTC.

The chain links TRBV2 to TRBJ2-7; 7 nucleotides line up with TRBD1. The trim removed 6 bases at V and 2 bases at J, leaving 4 bases unmatched. CDR1 and CDR2 from the germline V gene are SNHLY and FYNNEI. The CDR3 spans 13 residues. The DNA of the CDR3 is TGTGCCAGCAGCCGGGACAGCGCCTACGAGCAGTACTTC. It encodes CASSRDSAYEQYF.

There are a few counts of this clone. CDR3 DNA: TGTGCCAGCAGTTTATCGGGGGGTAACATTCAGTACTTC. Translated: CASSLSGGNIQYF. The chain employs TRBV28 and TRBJ2-4; 7 bases fit TRBD2. The CDR3 length is 13 residues. The junction had 1 base not matched to a gene; V was cut back by 1 base and J by 7 bases. The germline gives CDR1 MDHEN, CDR2 SYDVKM.

The chain is built from TRBV29-1 and TRBJ2-3; D call uncertain. CDR1 is SQVTM, CDR2 ANQGSEA, per germline. The length of the CDR3 is 11 residues. Between the trimmed V and J ends, which lost 8 bases and 4 bases, there was a span of 10 bases. The CDR3: CSPKDPDTQYF. DNA of the CDR3: TGCAGCCCCAAGGATCCAGATACGCAGTATTTT.

A note on this clone: One junction end disagrees with the germline gene, perhaps due to a read error. V gene TRBV9 combines with J gene TRBJ1-4; D unclear. The CDR3 is 15 amino acids. Looked up from germline, CDR1 is SGDLS and CDR2 is YYNGEE. The CDR3 is CASSVEGLPLEELFF. CDR3 DNA: TGTGCCAGCAGCGTAGAGGGCCTACCCCTTGAAGAACTGTTTTTT.

A few counts support this clone. The chain links TRBV14 to TRBJ1-1, with D possibly matching TRBD1 (6 bases). Germline V lookup: CDR1 SGHDN, CDR2 FVKESK. Trimming took 0 bases from V and 3 from J, leaving 11 bases between them. The CDR3 length is 15 residues. As DNA, the CDR3 is TGTGCCAGCAGCCAAGAATGGGGGGCGGACACTGAAGCTTTCTTT. It is translated as CASSQEWGADTEAFF.

The CDR3 DNA follows: TGTGCCAGCAGCCGAGACCTAAGGTCACCCCTCCACTTT. It is translated as CASSRDLRSPLHF. V gene TRBV14 combines with J gene TRBJ1-6, with unresolved D. The germline CDR1 and CDR2 sequences are SGHDN and FVKESK. The CDR3 length is 13 residues. Between the trimmed V and J ends, which lost 4 bases and 10 bases, there was a span of 11 bases.

This clone was detected only once. V and J are TRBV7-2 and TRBJ2-1, with D possibly being TRBD2 (5 bases). The germline V and J ends were trimmed by 5 bases and 5 bases, with 13 bases remaining between them. CDR3 length: 14 residues. Germline CDR1 is SGHTA and CDR2 is FQGNSA. The chain's CDR3 is CASSIWRGNNEQFF. The DNA of the CDR3 is TGTGCCAGCAGCATTTGGCGAGGGAACAATGAGCAGTTCTTC. Using reference TRBV7-2 and TRBJ2-1 for the parts outside the CDR3, the full variable domain is GAGVSQSPSNKVTEKGKDVELRCDPISGHTALYWYRQSLGQGLEFLIYFQGNSAPDKSGLPSDRFSAERTGGSVSTLTIQRTQQEDSAVYLCASSIWRGNNEQFFGPGTRLTVL.

The V gene is TRBV29-1, the J gene TRBJ2-5, with a possible D match to TRBD2 (5 bases). The V gene lost 4 bases and the J gene lost 5 bases, with 11 bases spanning the gap. The germline V gene has CDR1 SQVTM and CDR2 ANQGSEA. CDR3 length: 12 residues. The CDR3 coding sequence is TGCAGCGTTGTTGAGGGAAGCGAGACCCAGTACTTC. This encodes CSVVEGSETQYF.

The gene calls are TRBV30 and TRBJ2-3; TRBD1 is a possible D gene (5 bases). Germline V gene lookup returns CDR1 GTSNPN and CDR2 SVGIG (reference sequence). This CDR3 contains 15 residues. V lost 2 bases to trimming and J lost 3 bases, with 15 bases between them. The CDR3 region is CAWSLQGIKTDTQYF. Written as DNA, the CDR3 is TGTGCCTGGAGTCTGCAGGGAATTAAAACAGATACGCAGTATTTT.

The chain links TRBV20-1 to TRBJ2-5; D is uncertain. V was pared by 1 base and J by 6 bases, with 6 bases between. This CDR3 region has 11 residues. The germline V gene encodes CDR1 DFQATT and CDR2 SNEGSKA (reference sequence). CDR3 protein: CSARAGKTQYF. The CDR3 DNA reads as TGCAGTGCTAGAGCAGGCAAGACCCAGTACTTC.

The chain is built from TRBV5-6 and TRBJ2-1, with 7 bases lining up with TRBD1. The CDR3 contains 15 residues. The J segment lost 0 bases and the V segment lost 5 bases, leaving 5 bases of the junction unmatched. Germline-derived CDR1 and CDR2 are SGHDT and YYEEEE. The CDR3 region has the DNA TGTGCCAGCAGGAGGGGGCTTAGCTCCTACAATGAGCAGTTCTTC. Encoded protein: CASRRGLSSYNEQFF. Supplemented by reference TRBV5-6 and TRBJ2-1, the full variable domain reads DAGVTQSPTHLIKTRGQQVTLRCSPKSGHDTVSWYQQALGQGPQFIFQYYEEEERQRGNFPDRFSGHQFPNYSSELNVNALLLGDSALYLCASRRGLSSYNEQFFGPGTRLTVL.

V is TRBV18 and J is TRBJ2-4, with TRBD1 matching over 9 bases. Germline V gene lookup returns CDR1 KGHSH and CDR2 LQKENI. V trimming: 5 bases; J trimming: 8 bases; junction bases outside the gene matches: 7. This CDR3 has 14 residues. DNA of the CDR3: TGTGCCAGCTCAATACAGACAGGGGGGGACATTCAGTACTTC. Protein product: CASSIQTGGDIQYF.

This clone was counted only a few times. The chain has TRBV11-2 and TRBJ2-6, with 9 bases that match TRBD1. V lost 5 bases to trimming and J lost 0 bases; unmatched junction nucleotides: 11. The CDR3 extends over 19 amino acids. Per germline, CDR1 SGHAT and CDR2 FQNNGV. The CDR3 protein is CASSHLRDREDSGANVLTF. The CDR3 DNA follows: TGTGCCAGCAGCCACCTCCGGGACAGGGAAGACTCTGGGGCCAACGTCCTGACTTTC.

V gene TRBV29-1 combines with J gene TRBJ2-3; the match to TRBD2 covers 8 bases. V shed 7 bases and J 0 bases; nucleotides not matched to a gene: 3. CDR1 is SQVTM and CDR2 is ANQGSEA in the germline V gene. CDR3 length equals 13 residues. CDR3 DNA: TGCAGCGCCCCGGGGGGGAGCACAGATACGCAGTATTTT. This gives the protein CSAPGGSTDTQYF.

V gene TRBV15 combines with J gene TRBJ1-1; D is perhaps TRBD1 (5 bases). The CDR3 is 15 residues long. Trimming cost V 2 bases and J 0 bases, with 10 bases left between them. Germline CDR1 reads LNHNV; CDR2 reads YYDKDF (reference sequence). CDR3 in DNA: TGTGCCACCAGCAGAATCGAGACAGTGAACACTGAAGCTTTCTTT. It translates to CATSRIETVNTEAFF.

This rearrangement joins TRBV29-1 to TRBJ2-3; TRBD2 might be the D (6 bases). Trimming took 7 bases from V and 5 from J, leaving 22 bases between them. The CDR3 totals 15 residues. Germline CDR1 is SQVTM and CDR2 is ANQGSEA. The DNA of the CDR3 is TGCAGCGGGTTGGGGCGGGGTAAATTTGGAGATACGCAGTATTTT. It translates to CSGLGRGKFGDTQYF.

V and J are TRBV10-3 and TRBJ2-1; TRBD2 matches 11 bases. Per the germline V gene, CDR1 is ENHRY and CDR2 is SYGVKD. J lost 9 bases, V lost 0 bases, and 4 bases had no gene match. This CDR3 comprises 15 residues. The chain's CDR3 is CAISESTSGEREQFF. As DNA, the CDR3 is TGTGCCATCAGTGAGTCGACTAGCGGGGAACGTGAGCAGTTCTTC.